The 27 T cell receptor beta chains below were found in one sample sequenced in a study of cytomegalovirus exposure and HLA in healthy donors. The primer mix had 60 Vbeta and 13 Jbeta primers. TCRdb keeps only in-frame clones here, not all; method: immunoSEQ multiplex PCR. This table holds 75,000 to 85,000 clones. Specimen: PBMCs. The receptors here all came from a man aged 18 to 35 in good health and CMV-seropositive.

CDR3 nucleotides: TGTGCCAGCAGCTTTCGACAAAACACTGAAGCTTTCTTT. It is translated as CASSFRQNTEAFF. This chain joins TRBV7-3 and TRBJ1-1; the D is unclear. The CDR3 runs to 13 residues. The germline V gene encodes CDR1 SGHTA and CDR2 FQGTGA. V was cut by 3 bases and J by 2 bases, with 7 bases left in between.

The chain employs TRBV7-3 and TRBJ2-3; TRBD1 matches 8 bases. Unmatched junction bases numbered 6, after V lost 1 base and J lost 9 bases. Per germline, CDR1 SGHTA and CDR2 FQGTGA. The CDR3 is 14 amino acids. CDR3 residues: CASSLIGGQGTQYF. In nucleotides, the CDR3 is TGTGCCAGCAGCTTAATTGGAGGACAGGGCACGCAGTATTTT.

J is TRBJ1-5 and V is TRBV4-2; D call uncertain. The length of the CDR3 is 15 residues. Germline-derived CDR1 and CDR2 are LGHNA and YNFKEQ. Trimming removed 1 base from V and 0 bases from J, with 7 bases in between. In DNA form, the CDR3 reads TGTGCCAGCAGCCAAGCCGAGGGTAGCAATCAGCCCCAGCATTTT. Amino acid sequence: CASSQAEGSNQPQHF.

The gene calls are TRBV5-1 and TRBJ1-5, with D possibly TRBD1 on 5 matching bases. CDR3 length: 13 amino acids. The V gene lost 4 bases and the J gene lost 4 bases, with 9 bases spanning the gap. The germline V gene has CDR1 SGHRS and CDR2 YFSETQ. The CDR3 region is CASSIDRNQPQHF. The CDR3 DNA follows: TGCGCCAGCAGCATTGACAGAAATCAGCCCCAGCATTTT.

The chain uses TRBV15 and TRBJ1-2, with TRBD1 matching 8 bases. The length of the CDR3 is 14 residues. J lost 6 bases, V lost 0 bases, and 3 bases had no gene match. Germline values: CDR1 LNHNV, CDR2 YYDKDF (reference sequence). CDR3 protein: CATSREPRGHGYTF. CDR3 bases: TGTGCCACCAGCAGAGAACCCAGGGGGCATGGCTACACCTTC.

The gene calls are TRBV27 and TRBJ2-5; 10 nucleotides align to TRBD2. CDR1 and CDR2 from the germline V gene are MNHEY and SMNVEV (reference sequence). The trim removed 4 bases at V and 2 bases at J, leaving 7 bases unmatched. This CDR3 has 16 residues. Here the CDR3 reads CASSWLAGDPQETQYF. Here the CDR3 DNA reads TGTGCCAGCAGTTGGCTAGCGGGGGACCCACAAGAGACCCAGTACTTC.

V gene TRBV28 combines with J gene TRBJ2-2; D possibly corresponds to TRBD2 (6 bases). Trimming took off 6 bases at V and 5 bases at J, with 16 bases between the two ends. The CDR3 has 15 residues. Germline CDR1 and CDR2: MDHEN and SYDVKM. CDR3 protein: CASSSPGLTTGELFF. CDR3 DNA sequence: TGTGCCAGCAGCTCACCGGGACTTACGACCGGGGAGCTGTTTTTT.

The genes are TRBV28 and TRBJ1-2, with D uncertain. This CDR3 has 15 residues. The germline gives CDR1 MDHEN, CDR2 SYDVKM. Trimming removed 2 bases from V and 5 bases from J, with 15 bases in between. The CDR3 protein is CASSLVGWAAYGYTF. The CDR3 DNA sequence: TGTGCCAGCAGTTTAGTTGGCTGGGCCGCTTATGGCTACACCTTC.

In DNA, the CDR3 is TGTGCCTGGAGTGTACGACGTGGGAGGAGCTCCTACAATGAGCAGTTCTTC. It yields the protein CAWSVRRGRSSYNEQFF. V and J are TRBV30 and TRBJ2-1; D possibly corresponds to TRBD2 (6 bases). CDR3 length: 17 amino acids. Deletions cut 0 bases from V and 0 bases from J, with 15 bases between. Germline loops: CDR1 GTSNPN, CDR2 SVGIG (reference sequence).

The V and J genes are TRBV5-6 and TRBJ2-5; TRBD1 matches 8 bases. The assigned J gene may be wrong: the sequence end matches TRBJ2-7 better. The germline CDR1 and CDR2 sequences are SGHDT and YYEEEE. CDR3 length equals 13 residues. The CDR3 loop reads CASSQTGGHEQYF. CDR3 in DNA: TGTGCCAGCAGCCAAACAGGGGGTCACGAGCAGTACTTC.

V and J are TRBV11-2 and TRBJ2-1; a possible D gene is TRBD2 (7 bases). Germline V gene lookup returns CDR1 SGHAT and CDR2 FQNNGV. The CDR3 runs to 15 residues. Trimming pared 5 bases from V and 5 bases from J, leaving 16 bases between. Here the CDR3 DNA reads TGTGCCAGCAGCCCTAGGGGGGGGAAGGACAATGAGCAGTTCTTC. It is translated as CASSPRGGKDNEQFF.

The chain combines TRBV27 with TRBJ2-3, with 8 bases that match TRBD1. The CDR3 covers 13 residues. V dropped 6 bases and J dropped 5; count of bases not matched to a gene: 4. Per germline, CDR1 MNHEY and CDR2 SMNVEV (reference sequence). CDR3 sequence: CASSYGTGDTQYF. CDR3 in DNA: TGTGCCAGCAGCTACGGGACAGGAGATACGCAGTATTTT.

The chain couples TRBV7-6 to TRBJ2-3, with no clear D. The germline V and J ends were trimmed by 1 base and 2 bases, with 13 bases remaining between them. CDR1 and CDR2 (germline): SGHVS, FNYEAQ. The CDR3 totals 16 residues. The CDR3, as DNA: TGTGCCAGCAGCTTAGGGTCAAACTCTTACACAGATACGCAGTATTTT. Residues: CASSLGSNSYTDTQYF.

Written as DNA, the CDR3 is TGCGCCAGCAGCCAAGAGGGGAGGAGGTTTACCGGGGAGCTGTTTTTT. Translating gives CASSQEGRRFTGELFF. V usage is TRBV4-1 and J usage is TRBJ2-2; D perhaps matches TRBD2 (6 bases). Trimming took 0 bases from V and 5 from J, leaving 13 bases between them. This CDR3 region has 16 residues. Per germline, CDR1 MGHRA and CDR2 YSYEKL.

Here the CDR3 reads CASRGGLGGGEQFF. CDR3 DNA sequence: TGTGCCAGCAGGGGGGGATTAGGAGGTGGTGAGCAGTTCTTC. The V call is TRBV28, the J call TRBJ2-1, with a weak D call TRBD2 (6 bases). Trimming shortened V by 6 bases and J by 9 bases, and 18 bases separated the two germline ends. Germline CDR1 and CDR2: MDHEN and SYDVKM. CDR3 length: 14 amino acids. The full variable domain, with the rest looked up from reference TRBV28 and TRBJ2-1, is DVKVTQSSRYLVKRTGEKVFLECVQDMDHENMFWYRQDPGLGLRLIYFSYDVKMKEKGDIPEGYSVSREKKERFSLILESASTNQTSMYLCASRGGLGGGEQFFGPGTRLTVL.

The rearrangement joins TRBV5-5 to TRBJ2-2; D gene uncertain. Trimming cost V 0 bases and J 9 bases, with 9 bases left between them. Germline V gene data show CDR1 as SGHKS and CDR2 as YYEKEE (reference sequence). The CDR3 contains 13 residues. CDR3 loop: CASSLVRSRELFF. The CDR3 nucleotides read TGTGCCAGCAGCTTGGTCAGGTCGAGGGAGCTGTTTTTT.

The chain uses TRBV2 and TRBJ2-7; 14 bases line up with TRBD2. The CDR3 is 21 residues long. CDR1 SNHLY and CDR2 FYNNEI come from the germline V gene. Trimming removed 10 bases from V and 4 bases from J; junction bases left unmatched: 27. DNA of the CDR3: TGTGCCACCAACCCCCCTCGCACTGAGACTAGCGGGGGGGCAAAGTATTACGAGCAGTACTTC. Translating it yields CATNPPRTETSGGAKYYEQYF.

J is TRBJ2-2 and V is TRBV19; perhaps TRBD2 as D (6 bases). Germline CDR1 and CDR2: LNHDA and SQIVND (reference sequence). The length of the CDR3 is 10 residues. DNA of the CDR3: TGTGGATGGGGGGCCGGGGAGCTGTTTTTT. Its translation: CGWGAGELFF.

V usage is TRBV2 and J usage is TRBJ2-3; 10 bases line up with TRBD2. V lost 6 bases, J lost 5 bases, and 8 bases stayed unmatched. Germline CDR1 and CDR2: SNHLY and FYNNEI. The CDR3 extends over 15 amino acids. The CDR3 DNA follows: TGTGCCAGCAGCGCGGGACTAGCGCAGGGAGATACGCAGTATTTT. It specifies CASSAGLAQGDTQYF.

The chain employs TRBV6-1 and TRBJ2-7; a possible D gene is TRBD2 (6 bases). Trimming removed 1 base from V and 3 bases from J, with 16 bases in between. The CDR3 totals 16 residues. The germline V gene has CDR1 MNHNS and CDR2 SASEGT. Here the CDR3 reads CASSEGTRGVVYEQYF. CDR3 in DNA: TGTGCCAGCAGTGAAGGAACGCGCGGGGTAGTCTACGAGCAGTACTTC.

This rearrangement joins TRBV5-4 to TRBJ1-3; 9 positions agree with TRBD1. V gave up 4 bases and J gave up 4 bases; unmatched junction bases: 3. CDR3 length equals 14 residues. Germline CDR1 and CDR2: SGHNT and YYREEE (reference sequence). CDR3 nucleotide sequence: TGTGCCAGCAGCCGTACAGGGGGCGGAAACACCATATATTTT. As protein: CASSRTGGGNTIYF.

The chain has TRBV6-5 and TRBJ1-1, with a possible D match to TRBD1 (5 bases). CDR1 MNHEY and CDR2 SVGAGI come from the germline V gene. V gave up 4 bases and J gave up 1 base, with 7 bases separating them. The CDR3 has 13 amino acids. CDR3 nucleotide sequence: TGTGCCAGCAGTTTAGACAGGAACACTGAAGCTTTCTTT. This sequence encodes CASSLDRNTEAFF.

The chain joins TRBV9 to TRBJ2-3; 7 positions match TRBD2. CDR3 length: 16 amino acids. The ends lost 1 base at V and 0 bases at J; junction bases unmatched: 5. CDR1 is SGDLS, CDR2 YYNGEE, per germline. The CDR3 loop reads CASSVSGGGSTDTQYF. The CDR3 DNA sequence: TGTGCCAGCAGCGTAAGTGGCGGGGGAAGCACAGATACGCAGTATTTT.

V is TRBV6-6 and J is TRBJ2-5; D is unclear. The J call may not be correct, given that the DNA end is closer to TRBJ2-7. The CDR3 spans 12 residues. From germline, CDR1 is MNHNY and CDR2 SVGAGI (reference sequence). CDR3 region: CASTESSYEQYF. The DNA for the CDR3 is TGTGCCAGCACCGAGAGCTCCTACGAGCAGTACTTC.

The V call is TRBV19, the J call TRBJ1-5; D may be TRBD1 (5 bases). The germline V gene has CDR1 LNHDA and CDR2 SQIVND (reference sequence). Trimming removed 2 bases at V and 5 bases at J, with 13 bases between. CDR3 length: 15 residues. The CDR3 reads CASSIFTGSDQPQHF. In DNA form, the CDR3 reads TGTGCCAGTAGTATATTTACAGGTTCGGATCAGCCCCAGCATTTT.

This chain connects TRBV28 to TRBJ1-2; 9 positions match TRBD1. From germline, CDR1 is MDHEN and CDR2 SYDVKM. With V trimmed by 5 bases and J by 6 bases, 1 base remained unmatched. The CDR3 has 12 amino acids. The CDR3 nucleotides are TGTGCCAGCAGTCGACAGGGGGATGGCTACACCTTC. Translating it yields CASSRQGDGYTF.

The CDR3 spells CASSLGGGKGQPQHF. CDR3 nucleotides: TGTGCCAGCAGCTTAGGGGGAGGGAAGGGTCAGCCCCAGCATTTT. The chain joins TRBV13 to TRBJ1-5; D unresolved. The V end lost 0 bases, the J end lost 6 bases, and 12 bases lay between the germline ends. CDR3 length: 15 residues. Germline assignment: CDR1 PRHDT and CDR2 FYEKMQ (reference sequence).